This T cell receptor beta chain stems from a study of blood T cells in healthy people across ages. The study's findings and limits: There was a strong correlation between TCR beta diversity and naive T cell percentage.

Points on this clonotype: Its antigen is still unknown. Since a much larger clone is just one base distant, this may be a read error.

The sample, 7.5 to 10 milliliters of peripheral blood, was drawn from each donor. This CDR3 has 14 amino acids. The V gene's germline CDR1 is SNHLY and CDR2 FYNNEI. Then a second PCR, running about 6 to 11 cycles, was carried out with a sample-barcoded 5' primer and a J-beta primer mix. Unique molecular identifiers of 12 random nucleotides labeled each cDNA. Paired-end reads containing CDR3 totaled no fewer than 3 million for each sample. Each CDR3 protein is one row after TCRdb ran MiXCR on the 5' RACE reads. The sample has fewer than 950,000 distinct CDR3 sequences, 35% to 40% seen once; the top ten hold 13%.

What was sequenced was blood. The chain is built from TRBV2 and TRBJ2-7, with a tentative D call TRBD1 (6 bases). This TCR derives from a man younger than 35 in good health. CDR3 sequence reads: CVSSEFQGPYEQYF. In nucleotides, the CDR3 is TGTGTCAGCAGTGAGTTCCAGGGGCCCTACGAGCAGTACTTC.